These 26 T cell receptor beta chains were sequenced from one sample in a study of OX40 agonist ivuxolimab in advanced cancers. Sequencing was performed with immunoSEQ multiplex PCR; in TCRdb, only in-frame clones are kept and a portion is missing. This sample carries tens of thousands of clones, approximately 90% of them seen once, and the ten largest clones take roughly 0.67%. Sequencing was performed on CD4+ or CD8+ T cells sorted from blood, taken in a trial of the OX40 agonist ivuxolimab. The receptors derive from an adult with an advanced solid tumor such as melanoma, head and neck, liver or kidney cancer.

The V call is TRBV6-1, the J call TRBJ2-3, with D maybe TRBD2 (5 bases). The CDR3 runs to 14 residues. The V and J ends lost 6 bases and 0 bases respectively, with 10 bases between them. In germline, CDR1 is MNHNS, CDR2 SASEGT. The CDR3 DNA is TGTGCCAGCAGGGAGGCTCCTAGCACAGATACGCAGTATTTT. This gives the protein CASREAPSTDTQYF.

The chain recombines TRBV9 with TRBJ2-3; 8 bases line up with TRBD1. The CDR3 sequence is 16 residues long. Germline CDR1 SGDLS, CDR2 YYNGEE. V shed 4 bases and J 4 bases; nucleotides not matched to a gene: 11. This CDR3 reads CASSPPQGGVADTQYF. For the CDR3, the DNA is TGTGCCAGCAGCCCCCCACAGGGGGGAGTTGCAGATACGCAGTATTTT.

This clone was seen once. The chain combines TRBV6-6 with TRBJ1-2; no firm D call. The germline V and J ends were trimmed by 5 bases and 6 bases, with 10 bases remaining between them. Germline V gene data show CDR1 as MNHNY and CDR2 as SVGAGI (reference sequence). This CDR3 is built from 12 residues. The CDR3 coding sequence is TGTGCCAGCAGTAGGGATGGCGATGGCTACACCTTC. This translates into CASSRDGDGYTF.

The chain joins TRBV15 to TRBJ2-7, with TRBD2 identical over 10 bases. CDR1 is LNHNV and CDR2 is YYDKDF in the germline V gene (reference sequence). The CDR3 spans 15 residues. Trimming took 2 bases from V and 2 from J; bases not matched to a gene: 3. For the CDR3, the DNA is TGTGCCACCAGCAGAAGGACTAGCGGAACCTACGAGCAGTACTTC. Amino acid sequence: CATSRRTSGTYEQYF.

With respect to this clone: Relative to the germline gene, one junction end is altered; a read error may explain this. V is TRBV7-7 and J is TRBJ2-5, with a tentative D call TRBD2 (5 bases). CDR1 and CDR2 (germline): SSHAT, FNYEAQ (reference sequence). The CDR3 contains 13 residues. CDR3 sequence: CASSLAQRETQYF. For the CDR3, the DNA is TGTGCTAGCAGCTTAGCGCAACGGGAGACCCAGTACTTC. The full variable domain, rest sourced from reference TRBV7-7 and TRBJ2-5, is GAGVSQSPRYKVTKRGQDVTLRCDPISSHATLYWYQQALGQGPEFLTYFNYEAQPDKSGLPSDRFSAERPEGSISTLTIQRTEQRDSAMYRCASSLAQRETQYFGPGTRLLVL.

Only one count was recorded for this clone. The J gene is TRBJ2-5, the V gene TRBV4-1; D gene unclear. Germline lookup yields CDR1 MGHRA and CDR2 YSYEKL. Deletions cut 0 bases from V and 7 bases from J, with 15 bases between. The CDR3 spans 15 residues. The CDR3 protein is CASSQDFRPGGTQYF. The DNA of the CDR3 is TGCGCCAGCAGCCAAGATTTCCGTCCTGGCGGGACCCAGTACTTC.

This clone was observed once. CDR3 sequence reads: CASSLRGLSTNEQFF. For the CDR3, the DNA is TGTGCCAGCAGTTTACGGGGGCTTAGCACCAATGAGCAGTTCTTC. The chain combines TRBV28 with TRBJ2-1, with D perhaps TRBD1 or TRBD2 (6 bases each). Trimming took off 2 bases at V and 6 bases at J, with 14 bases between the two ends. The CDR3 covers 15 residues. Germline lookup yields CDR1 MDHEN and CDR2 SYDVKM.

This chain links TRBV19 with TRBJ2-4, with D possibly TRBD1 on 6 matching bases. Germline CDR1 reads LNHDA; CDR2 reads SQIVND (reference sequence). This CDR3 is 18 amino acids long. V was clipped by 3 bases and J by 3 bases, with 21 bases between them. The CDR3 DNA reads TGTGCCAGTAGTATGGGACAAGGCCGATTTTACCACAAAAACATTCAGTACTTC. Its translation: CASSMGQGRFYHKNIQYF.

This clone was observed a few times. The chain carries TRBV6-5 and TRBJ2-2; no firm D call. Deletions cut 4 bases from V and 5 bases from J, with 14 bases between. CDR1 is MNHEY, CDR2 SVGAGI, per germline. This CDR3 comprises 15 residues. CDR3 sequence: CASSWVGPRTGELFF. CDR3 bases: TGTGCCAGCAGTTGGGTAGGGCCGCGAACCGGGGAGCTGTTTTTT.

This clone was seen just once. This chain uses TRBV11-2 with TRBJ2-3, with D perhaps being TRBD1 or TRBD2 (5 bases each). V was clipped by 5 bases and J by 0 bases, with 12 bases between them. The germline V gene encodes CDR1 SGHAT and CDR2 FQNNGV. This CDR3 region has 15 residues. The CDR3 protein is CASSRDGTSTDTQYF. In DNA form, the CDR3 reads TGTGCCAGCAGCCGGGACGGAACTAGCACAGATACGCAGTATTTT.

The rearrangement joins TRBV11-2 to TRBJ2-7, with D perhaps TRBD2 (6 bases). V lost 0 bases, J lost 3 bases, and 9 bases lay in between. The germline CDR1 and CDR2 sequences are SGHAT and FQNNGV. The CDR3 runs 14 residues. CDR3 in DNA: TGTGCCAGCAGCTTAGACAGGGAGGTCTACGAGCAGTACTTC. It encodes CASSLDREVYEQYF.

The chain combines TRBV11-2 with TRBJ2-3; TRBD2 matches at 8 bases. Trimming at V came to 0 bases and at J to 4 bases, leaving 12 bases not matched to a gene. CDR3 length equals 18 residues. The V gene's germline CDR1 is SGHAT and CDR2 FQNNGV. The CDR3 reads CASSLDLDSGKDADTQYF. The CDR3 bases are TGTGCCAGCAGCTTAGATCTGGATAGCGGGAAGGATGCAGATACGCAGTATTTT. Combining the CDR3 with reference TRBV11-2 and TRBJ2-3 gives the whole variable domain EAGVAQSPRYKIIEKRQSVAFWCNPISGHATLYWYQQILGQGPKLLIQFQNNGVVDDSQLPKDRFSAERLKGVDSTLKIQPAKLEDSAVYLCASSLDLDSGKDADTQYFGPGTRLTVL.

The chain carries TRBV7-2 and TRBJ1-2, with D hard to call. Germline V gene data show CDR1 as SGHTA and CDR2 as FQGNSA. The CDR3 consists of 15 residues. Trimming shortened V by 5 bases and J by 0 bases, and 13 bases separated the two germline ends. The CDR3 sequence is CASSLSWDSNYGYTF. CDR3 bases: TGTGCCAGCAGCCTATCATGGGATTCTAACTATGGCTACACCTTC. Drawing the rest from reference TRBV7-2 and TRBJ1-2, the complete variable domain is GAGVSQSPSNKVTEKGKDVELRCDPISGHTALYWYRQSLGQGLEFLIYFQGNSAPDKSGLPSDRFSAERTGGSVSTLTIQRTQQEDSAVYLCASSLSWDSNYGYTFGSGTRLTVV.

CDR3 amino acids: CASSAHPDSSTDTQYF. CDR3 DNA: TGCGCCAGCAGCGCCCACCCGGACAGCAGCACAGATACGCAGTATTTT. The gene calls are TRBV5-1 and TRBJ2-3; D possibly corresponds to TRBD1 (6 bases). The CDR3 contains 16 residues. The germline V and J ends were trimmed by 4 bases and 0 bases, with 15 bases remaining between them. Germline V gene lookup returns CDR1 SGHRS and CDR2 YFSETQ.

The chain couples TRBV30 to TRBJ2-3; 9 bases are a match to TRBD2. The germline gives CDR1 GTSNPN, CDR2 SVGIG (reference sequence). The J segment lost 0 bases and the V segment lost 5 bases, leaving 12 bases of the junction unmatched. CDR3 length equals 17 residues. The CDR3 DNA follows: TGTGCCTGGGCGGGGACTAGCCCTATCGCTAGCACAGATACGCAGTATTTT. Translation gives CAWAGTSPIASTDTQYF.

The chain joins TRBV4-1 to TRBJ1-6; D call uncertain. The CDR3 runs 16 residues. Germline CDR1 is MGHRA and CDR2 is YSYEKL. Deletions cut 1 base from V and 5 bases from J, with 12 bases between. The CDR3 DNA follows: TGCGCCAGCAGCCAAGCCGAACAGACAAATAATTCACCCCTCCACTTT. Residues: CASSQAEQTNNSPLHF.

V gene TRBV10-3 combines with J gene TRBJ1-4, with D tentatively TRBD1 (6 bases). CDR3 length equals 16 residues. Germline loops: CDR1 ENHRY, CDR2 SYGVKD. The V gene lost 0 bases and the J gene lost 7 bases, with 15 bases spanning the gap. In DNA, the CDR3 is TGTGCCATCAGTGAGTCGGCGGGGGGGGCTGGTGAAAAACTGTTTTTT. Protein sequence: CAISESAGGAGEKLFF.

V gene TRBV28 combines with J gene TRBJ1-3; D call uncertain. Trimming shortened V by 5 bases and J by 4 bases, and 12 bases separated the two germline ends. The CDR3 runs 14 residues. Germline CDR1 is MDHEN and CDR2 is SYDVKM. CDR3 DNA sequence: TGTGCCAGCAGTAAAGTCGGGGTCGGAAACACCATATATTTT. Its translation is CASSKVGVGNTIYF.

The chain carries TRBV9 and TRBJ1-3; TRBD1 matches at 7 bases. V trimming: 1 base; J trimming: 4 bases; junction bases outside the gene matches: 2. The CDR3 is 14 residues long. Germline V lookup: CDR1 SGDLS, CDR2 YYNGEE. CDR3 DNA: TGTGCCAGCAGCGTAACAGGGGCAGGAAACACCATATATTTT. Protein sequence: CASSVTGAGNTIYF.

The genes are TRBV28 and TRBJ2-1; D is ambiguous. V dropped 3 bases and J dropped 7 bases, with 4 bases sitting between them. This CDR3 has 11 residues. CDR1 is MDHEN, CDR2 SYDVKM, per germline. CDR3 sequence (DNA): TGTGCCAGCAGTTTTAATAATGAGCAGTTCTTC. This encodes CASSFNNEQFF.

This clone has more than one count but fewer than ten. V and J are TRBV2 and TRBJ1-2; D might be TRBD1 (5 bases). Germline values: CDR1 SNHLY, CDR2 FYNNEI. The V gene lost 7 bases and the J gene lost 4 bases, with 13 bases spanning the gap. The CDR3 loop spans 13 amino acids. The CDR3 nucleotides read TGTGCCAGCAATTTGGCAGGGCCCTATGGCTACACCTTC. This gives the protein CASNLAGPYGYTF.

The rearrangement uses TRBV5-1 and TRBJ2-1; TRBD2 matches at 11 bases. V was pared by 4 bases and J by 4 bases, with 7 bases of the junction left unmatched. This CDR3 contains 16 residues. CDR1 is SGHRS and CDR2 is YFSETQ in the germline V gene. DNA of the CDR3: TGCGCCAGCAGCCCCCCGTCTAGCGGGGGGTACAATGAGCAGTTCTTC. It translates to CASSPPSSGGYNEQFF.

The gene calls are TRBV30 and TRBJ2-5, with D perhaps matching TRBD1 or TRBD2 (6 bases each). CDR3 length: 14 amino acids. Germline CDR1 GTSNPN, CDR2 SVGIG (reference sequence). V lost 2 bases and J 5 bases, leaving 15 bases between the germline ends. CDR3 nucleotide sequence: TGTGCCTGGAGTCCGGGGGCAGGTCAGGAGACCCAGTACTTC. Translated: CAWSPGAGQETQYF.

In its sample, this clone was seen once. The chain is built from TRBV9 and TRBJ1-4; unclear D gene. The CDR3 is made up of 13 amino acids. Trimming shortened V by 0 bases and J by 7 bases, and 7 bases separated the two germline ends. The germline CDR1 and CDR2 sequences are SGDLS and YYNGEE. The CDR3 DNA follows: TGTGCCAGCAGCGTAGAGGCCGGTGAAAAACTGTTTTTT. It encodes CASSVEAGEKLFF.

This clone was counted a single time. The V gene is TRBV9, the J gene TRBJ2-5; TRBD2 agrees at 9 bases. Germline V gene data show CDR1 as SGDLS and CDR2 as YYNGEE. The CDR3 totals 16 residues. With 0 bases clipped from V and 5 bases from J, the junction kept 8 bases outside the gene matches. CDR3 nucleotides: TGTGCCAGCAGCGTAGCGGCGGGGGGGGCTGGGGAGACCCAGTACTTC. As protein: CASSVAAGGAGETQYF. Variable domain in full (rest from reference TRBV9 and TRBJ2-5): DSGVTQTPKHLITATGQRVTLRCSPRSGDLSVYWYQQSLDQGLQFLIQYYNGEERAKGNILERFSAQQFPDLHSELNLSSLELGDSALYFCASSVAAGGAGETQYFGPGTRLLVL.

The V call is TRBV6-6, the J call TRBJ2-1; TRBD2 matches at 9 bases. The CDR3 extends over 15 amino acids. Looked up from germline, CDR1 is MNHNY and CDR2 is SVGAGI (reference sequence). The V segment lost 2 bases and the J segment 8 bases; nucleotides outside the gene matches: 7. This CDR3 reads CASSYTSSGNHEQFF. The CDR3 DNA is TGTGCCAGCAGTTACACGTCTAGCGGGAATCATGAGCAGTTCTTC.